This entry is about one T cell receptor beta chain. Germline assignment: CDR1 SGHTA and CDR2 FQGNSA. V lost 5 bases to trimming and J lost 5 bases, with 15 bases between them. The CDR3 contains 14 residues. Assay: immunoSEQ multiplex PCR; the TCRdb copy retains only in-frame clones and omits some. The sample has around 420,000 clones; roughly 88% are singletons. The sample is drawn from a study of Ad26.COV2.S vaccination and SARS-CoV-2 variants. This sample's treatment: about 20 received Ad26.COV2.S at low or high dose, single or two shots; 5 received placebo; per-sample allocation not given. Sampling happened 63 days after the first vaccine or placebo injection.

The sample was peripheral blood, taken in a trial of Ad26.COV2.S vaccine versus placebo. The rearrangement joins TRBV7-2 to TRBJ2-5; D uncertain. This TCR derives from a person aged 18-60 years who received the Ad26.COV2.S COVID-19 vaccine or a placebo. The CDR3, as DNA: TGTGCCAGCAGCGTGGGCCTCCCTCTGGAGACCCAGTACTTC. This encodes CASSVGLPLETQYF.